This T cell receptor beta chain was recovered during a study of blood T cell repertoires in COVID-19. Study context: Collection of acute and convalescent COVID-19 samples took place in the United States, Italy and Spain. T cells, B-cell-depleted T cells, or PBMCs provided the cDNA or gDNA that served as material.

Seattle patients were enrolled while actively infected and followed longitudinally. In the source study's methods: Quantification of nucleated cells was approximated via reference gene primer amplification. Profiling relied on immunoSEQ multiplex PCR, and the TCRdb table lists in-frame clones only, not all of them. That table furnishes V, J and clone size, whereas the DNA furnished D and trimming. The sample records around 180,000 clones, more than 70% being singletons. The V gene lost 4 bases and the J gene lost 5 bases, with 11 bases spanning the gap. The CDR3 loop spans 14 amino acids. The germline V gene encodes CDR1 SGHVS and CDR2 FQNEAQ.

The sample consisted of peripheral blood. The chain combines TRBV7-8 with TRBJ1-4; D is perhaps TRBD1 (5 bases). This receptor was identified in a person aged 65-85 years with COVID-19, enrolled during active disease. The CDR3: CASSSTELNEKLFF. The CDR3 bases are TGTGCCAGCAGCTCGACAGAGCTCAATGAAAAACTGTTTTTT. Variable domain in full (rest from reference TRBV7-8 and TRBJ1-4): GAGVSQSPRYKVAKRGQDVALRCDPISGHVSLFWYQQALGQGPEFLTYFQNEAQLDKSGLPSDRFFAERPEGSVSTLKIQRTQQEDSAVYLCASSSTELNEKLFFGSGTQLSVL.